This TCR beta chain stems from a study of human T cells and chemical hapten exposure. Study information: The upper back received 0.01% DPC by patch testing, with results read at 6 days.

Per the study methods: Over 95,000 TCRs per sample was the median, with a range of about 20,000 to 690,600. TCRdb reanalysed the RACE reads using MiXCR and keeps one entry per CDR3 protein. For this entry, the V and J calls and clone size follow TCRdb and not the study's own pipeline. The sample records about 80,000 distinct CDR3 sequences, 14% being singletons. Time point meaning: pre-sensitization, week 0. Stated treatment: therapeutic diphenylcyclopropenone sensitization with weekly scalp DPC. In this sample, this clonotype turned up a few times. V was clipped by 3 bases and J by 6 bases, with 14 bases between them. CDR1 is MNHEY and CDR2 is SMNVEV in the germline V gene (reference sequence). The CDR3 contains 14 residues.

The TCR comes from a woman aged 45 to 65 with alopecia areata. Some clones in this sample may be carry-over from other donors' samples. The V gene is TRBV27, the J gene TRBJ1-2; D may be TRBD1 (6 bases). Sample: whole blood, taken in connection with sensitization to the hapten diphenylcyclopropenone (DPC). The CDR3 region has the DNA TGTGCCAGCAGTTTCACGCCAGGGGCCCATGGCTACACCTTC. Residues: CASSFTPGAHGYTF.